This T cell receptor (beta chain) was observed in a study of blood T cell repertoires in COVID-19. The trim removed 3 bases at V and 8 bases at J, leaving 6 bases unmatched. Per the germline V gene, CDR1 is LGHDT and CDR2 is YNNKEL (reference sequence). The CDR3 is 13 residues long. TCRdb keeps only in-frame clones here, not all; method: immunoSEQ multiplex PCR. The data show around 200,000 clones, approximately 80% seen once. This TCR derives from a woman older than 75 with acute or convalescent COVID-19. The chain carries TRBV3-1 (or the pseudogene TRBV3-2) and TRBJ1-1; 7 positions match TRBD1. The sequencing input was peripheral blood. CDR3 bases: TGTGCCAGCAGCCACCGACAGGGCACCGAAGCTTTCTTT. It is translated as CASSHRQGTEAFF.